The 27 T cell receptor beta chains given below trace back to one sample, sequenced in a study of blood T cell repertoires in COVID-19. This table comes from immunoSEQ multiplex PCR, and its TCRdb copy is limited to in-frame clones, with some not included. The profile shows 300,000 to 400,000 clones, approximately 87% of them singletons. The material sequenced was peripheral blood. These receptors all come from a woman aged 45-59 years with COVID-19, enrolled during active disease.

This clone was detected only once. The V call is TRBV30, the J call TRBJ2-7; the match to TRBD1 covers 7 bases. Germline CDR1 and CDR2: GTSNPN and SVGIG (reference sequence). The CDR3 is 13 amino acids. Losses at the gene ends were 3 bases for V and 12 bases for J; bases not matched to a gene: 14. As DNA, the CDR3 is TGTGCCTGGAGCAAGACAGGGAACTATCGCACGTACTTC. Translating it yields CAWSKTGNYRTYF.

The chain combines TRBV6-5 with TRBJ2-7, with a tentative D call TRBD2 (5 bases). Germline values: CDR1 MNHEY, CDR2 SVGAGI. The CDR3 totals 16 residues. With 4 bases removed from V and 2 bases from J, the gap between germline ends came to 18 bases. The CDR3 region has the DNA TGTGCCAGCAGTTTGGACTGGGAGATCCCACCCTACGAGCAGTACTTC. This sequence encodes CASSLDWEIPPYEQYF.

The V and J genes are TRBV29-1 and TRBJ1-2, with TRBD1 as a possible D gene (5 bases). The CDR3 contains 11 residues. Per germline, CDR1 SQVTM and CDR2 ANQGSEA. V was trimmed by 3 bases and J by 8 bases, leaving 10 bases between them. The CDR3 spells CSVDRDHGYTF. DNA of the CDR3: TGCAGCGTTGACAGGGATCACGGCTACACCTTC.

This chain joins TRBV19 and TRBJ2-3; 16 nucleotides align to TRBD2. V lost 7 bases and J lost 4; bases outside the gene matches: 14. Looked up from germline, CDR1 is LNHDA and CDR2 is SQIVND (reference sequence). The CDR3 has 19 residues. The CDR3: CASTHKAGLAGGPPDTQYF. CDR3 DNA sequence: TGTGCCAGTACCCATAAGGCGGGACTAGCGGGAGGGCCCCCAGATACGCAGTATTTT.

This clone was seen a few times. The rearrangement uses TRBV25-1 and TRBJ2-1, with 11 bases identical to TRBD2. CDR1 is MGHDK and CDR2 is SYGVNS in the germline V gene. This CDR3 is 15 amino acids long. The junction had 3 bases not matched to a gene; V was cut back by 2 bases and J by 6 bases. The CDR3, as DNA: TGTGCCAGCAGTGAACCCGGGACTAGCGGCAATGAGCAGTTCTTC. Its translation is CASSEPGTSGNEQFF.

CDR3 in amino acids: CASSLVFTNEQFF. CDR3 sequence (DNA): TGTGCCAGCAGCTTAGTTTTCACAAATGAGCAGTTCTTC. The chain combines TRBV7-2 with TRBJ2-1, with D unresolved. With 1 base removed from V and 7 bases from J, the gap between germline ends came to 8 bases. The CDR3 has 13 amino acids. Germline V gives CDR1 SGHTA, CDR2 FQGNSA.

This clone was picked up a small number of times. The chain employs TRBV18 and TRBJ1-1; no definite D call. The CDR3 spans 13 residues. V was shortened by 3 bases and J by 2 bases, with 7 bases between the two germline ends. Germline V gene lookup returns CDR1 KGHSH and CDR2 LQKENI. The CDR3 protein is CASSPSVNTEAFF. DNA for the CDR3: TGTGCCAGCTCACCCTCGGTAAACACTGAAGCTTTCTTT.

The chain is built from TRBV6-5 and TRBJ1-2, with TRBD1 identical over 9 bases. This CDR3 region has 15 residues. V gave up 4 bases and J gave up 3 bases; unmatched junction bases: 6. Germline-derived CDR1 and CDR2 are MNHEY and SVGAGI. In DNA, the CDR3 is TGTGCCAGCAGTTGGACAGGGGCTCCCGACTATGGCTACACCTTC. Its protein is CASSWTGAPDYGYTF.

This clone was recorded only once. The chain links TRBV15 to TRBJ1-2; 8 bases are shared with TRBD1. The CDR3 has 15 residues. Germline lookup yields CDR1 LNHNV and CDR2 YYDKDF (reference sequence). V trimming: 0 bases; J trimming: 6 bases; junction bases outside the gene matches: 6. The CDR3 DNA is TGTGCCACCAGCAGAGATATGGACAGGGCGGATGGCTACACCTTC. Translation: CATSRDMDRADGYTF.

J is TRBJ1-1 and V is TRBV6-5; 8 bases match TRBD1. The CDR3 is made up of 12 amino acids. Per germline, CDR1 MNHEY and CDR2 SVGAGI. Trimming at V came to 11 bases and at J to 10 bases, leaving 12 bases not matched to a gene. The CDR3: CAVHPGQGAAFF. The DNA of the CDR3 is TGTGCCGTACACCCCGGACAGGGTGCAGCTTTCTTT.

This clone occurred a few times. This chain uses TRBV6-4 with TRBJ2-3; 9 bases agree with TRBD2. Trimming took 6 bases from V and 0 from J; bases not matched to a gene: 1. Germline CDR1 MRHNA, CDR2 SNTAGT. The CDR3 runs 14 residues. The CDR3 sequence is CASRTSGSTDTQYF. DNA for the CDR3: TGTGCCAGCAGAACTAGCGGGAGCACAGATACGCAGTATTTT.

This chain links TRBV10-1 with TRBJ2-1, with 8 bases matching TRBD2. Trimming at V came to 6 bases and at J to 8 bases, leaving 9 bases not matched to a gene. CDR1 and CDR2 from the germline V gene are WNHNN and SYGVQD (reference sequence). This CDR3 comprises 14 residues. Written as DNA, the CDR3 is TGCGCCAGCAGCAAAGGGACTAGGGGCGATGAGCAGTTCTTC. Translation: CASSKGTRGDEQFF.

The rearrangement joins TRBV18 to TRBJ1-3; TRBD1 is a possible D gene (6 bases). This CDR3 has 15 residues. CDR1 is KGHSH, CDR2 LQKENI, per germline. The germline V and J ends were trimmed by 3 bases and 2 bases, with 11 bases remaining between them. CDR3 nucleotides: TGTGCCAGCTCACCTGACAGGAGCCCTGGAAACACCATATATTTT. Protein product: CASSPDRSPGNTIYF.

CDR3 nucleotide sequence: TGTGCCAGCAGCTTTGGACAGGAGTCCTACGAGCAGTACTTC. Translated, it gives CASSFGQESYEQYF. This chain joins TRBV5-6 and TRBJ2-7, with TRBD1 identical over 7 bases. The junction had 3 bases not matched to a gene; V was cut back by 2 bases and J by 1 base. Germline CDR1 and CDR2: SGHDT and YYEEEE. The CDR3 sequence is 14 residues long.

The chain couples TRBV15 to TRBJ1-3, with 11 positions matching TRBD1. Germline V gene sequence: CDR1 LNHNV, CDR2 YYDKDF (reference sequence). Losses at the gene ends were 3 bases for V and 0 bases for J; bases not matched to a gene: 7. This CDR3 contains 18 residues. CDR3 in amino acids: CATSRDGTGGVSGNTIYF. CDR3 in DNA: TGTGCCACCAGCAGGGATGGGACAGGGGGGGTCTCTGGAAACACCATATATTTT.

This chain uses TRBV24-1 with TRBJ2-1, with 9 bases lining up with TRBD2. CDR3 length: 14 residues. Germline V gene sequence: CDR1 KGHDR, CDR2 SFDVKD. The V and J ends lost 3 bases and 9 bases, in that order; junction bases with no gene match: 5. This CDR3 is CATSDGGLASEQFF. As DNA, the CDR3 is TGTGCCACCAGTGATGGGGGACTAGCAAGTGAGCAGTTCTTC.

With regard to this clone: At one end the junction does not follow the germline gene, possibly because of a read error. The V call is TRBV6-6, the J call TRBJ2-5; the D is unclear. CDR1 is MNHNY, CDR2 SVGAGI, per germline (reference sequence). CDR3 length equals 11 residues. The CDR3 reads CASSRSESQYF. The CDR3 DNA reads TGTGCCAGCAGCCGAAGTGAGAGCCAGTACTTC.

The chain carries TRBV6-5 and TRBJ1-6; TRBD1 matches 8 bases. The CDR3 runs to 14 residues. J was trimmed by 9 bases and V by 6 bases; bases with no gene match: 7. CDR1 is MNHEY and CDR2 is SVGAGI in the germline V gene. CDR3 region: CASRSDRVSSPLHF. In DNA, the CDR3 is TGTGCCAGCAGGTCGGACAGGGTGTCTTCACCCCTCCACTTT.

This chain's CDR3 is CASSVDLRDTGELFF. Here the CDR3 DNA reads TGTGCCAGCAGCGTAGACCTGCGCGACACCGGGGAGCTGTTTTTT. The J gene is TRBJ2-2, the V gene TRBV9; D is uncertain. Germline CDR1 and CDR2: SGDLS and YYNGEE. CDR3 length: 15 residues. V gave up 0 bases and J gave up 3 bases, with 9 bases separating them.

The CDR3 is CASRRSISSQPQHF. In DNA, the CDR3 is TGTGCCAGCCGGAGAAGTATCTCCAGCCAGCCCCAGCATTTT. V is TRBV6-5 and J is TRBJ1-5; D is uncertain. V was shortened by 8 bases and J by 7 bases, with 18 bases between the two germline ends. CDR3 length: 14 residues. Germline CDR1 and CDR2: MNHEY and SVGAGI.

Only a few counts were recorded for this clone. This chain connects TRBV19 to TRBJ2-4; the match to TRBD1 covers 7 bases. V lost 7 bases and J lost 8; bases outside the gene matches: 5. This CDR3 spans 12 amino acids. Germline CDR1 and CDR2: LNHDA and SQIVND (reference sequence). CDR3 coding DNA: TGTGCCAGTAAAGGGACAGTTGACATTCAGTACTTC. Translated, it gives CASKGTVDIQYF.

The chain employs TRBV4-2 and TRBJ1-5, with a weak D call TRBD1 (6 bases). Germline assignment: CDR1 LGHNA and CDR2 YNFKEQ. The CDR3 length is 18 residues. V was shortened by 4 bases and J by 6 bases, with 25 bases between the two germline ends. CDR3 amino acids: CASSRFWGGPDSGQPQHF. CDR3 nucleotides: TGTGCCAGCAGCCGCTTTTGGGGGGGGCCGGATTCTGGTCAGCCCCAGCATTTT.

This sequence joins TRBV11-2 and TRBJ2-2; D might be TRBD1 (6 bases). From germline, CDR1 is SGHAT and CDR2 FQNNGV. Trimming shortened V by 5 bases and J by 5 bases, and 15 bases separated the two germline ends. This CDR3 is built from 15 residues. The CDR3 sequence: CASSKGTKPTGELFF. The CDR3 bases are TGTGCCAGCAGCAAAGGGACAAAACCAACCGGGGAGCTGTTTTTT.

This clone was counted once. V gene TRBV5-3 combines with J gene TRBJ2-6, with 11 nucleotides matching TRBD1. TRBV5-3 is an ORF, with its function uncertain. The CDR3 has 18 amino acids. Trimming at V came to 4 bases and at J to 0 bases, leaving 6 bases not matched to a gene. For the CDR3, the DNA is TGTGCCAGAAGCAAGGGACAGGGGGATATCTCTGGGGCCAACGTCCTGACTTTC. Residues: CARSKGQGDISGANVLTF.

This clone was seen a single time. This chain joins TRBV11-3 and TRBJ2-7; D may be TRBD1 (6 bases). The CDR3 is 14 amino acids. Germline assignment: CDR1 SGHNT and CDR2 YENEEA. The ends were cut back, 5 bases at V and 3 bases at J, with 14 bases in the middle. CDR3 DNA: TGTGCCAGCAGCGCAGGGGCAGTGATCTACGAGCAGTACTTC. Translation gives CASSAGAVIYEQYF.

Concerning this clone itself: Other nucleotide sequences in the sample specify the same CDR3. This rearrangement joins TRBV5-4 to TRBJ2-7, with no clear D. CDR1 SGHNT and CDR2 YYREEE come from the germline V gene (reference sequence). The germline V and J ends were trimmed by 0 bases and 0 bases, with 10 bases remaining between them. This CDR3 comprises 15 residues. The DNA for the CDR3 is TGTGCCAGCAGCTTGGGCCTGGCTGTCTCCTACGAGCAGTACTTC. Protein: CASSLGLAVSYEQYF.

The V and J genes are TRBV24-1 and TRBJ2-2; D possibly corresponds to TRBD2 (5 bases). This CDR3 has 16 amino acids. Per germline, CDR1 KGHDR and CDR2 SFDVKD. Between the trimmed V and J ends, which lost 4 bases and 2 bases, there was a span of 13 bases. CDR3 in DNA: TGTGCCACCAGTGACTCCGGACTGGGAAACACCGGGGAGCTGTTTTTT. It translates to CATSDSGLGNTGELFF.